The 22 T cell receptor beta chains below were found in one sample sequenced in a study of glioma-infiltrating T cells (dated by TCRdb to between 2015 and 2016). The instrument given in TCRdb is Illumina MiSeq. TCR alpha and beta CDR3 regions were amplified with the iRepertoire nested amplicon-rescue multiplex PCR (arm-PCR) platform from RNA. TCRdb cleaned the public reads at Q25 with fastp, built clones with MiXCR and kept in-frame beta chains. Records with the same CDR3 protein are collapsed into one entry carrying the most frequent genes and DNA. The sample profile shows roughly 100,000 distinct CDR3 sequences; about 30% of them were found once. The ten largest clones capture approximately 43% of the sample. Specimen: glioma tissue, nonneoplastic brain tissue, or PBMCs (not recorded which). These receptors originate from a human donor with low-grade glioma or glioblastoma, undergoing nonglioma brain surgery, or in good health (not recorded which).

This clonotype was counted at least ten times. This chain connects TRBV6-1 to TRBJ2-2; 10 nucleotides align to TRBD2. Germline-derived CDR1 and CDR2 are MNHNS and SASEGT. The V segment lost 6 bases and the J segment 7 bases; nucleotides outside the gene matches: 20. This CDR3 has 19 amino acids. The CDR3 spells CASRATGSLAGGIVGELFF. In DNA, the CDR3 is TGTGCCAGCAGAGCGACGGGGAGCTTAGCGGGGGGAATTGTCGGGGAGCTGTTTTTT.

This clonotype was detected ten times or more. V usage is TRBV20-1 and J usage is TRBJ1-5; D is possibly TRBD1 (5 bases). V lost 3 bases and J 0 bases, leaving 15 bases between the germline ends. The CDR3 sequence is 16 residues long. Germline CDR1 and CDR2: DFQATT and SNEGSKA (reference sequence). CDR3 nucleotides: TGCAGTGCTAGCGGGAGGGGTTCCTATAGCAATCAGCCCCAGCATTTT. Translating gives CSASGRGSYSNQPQHF.

This chain links TRBV7-9 with TRBJ1-2; D gene ambiguous. The V gene lost 2 bases and the J gene lost 7 bases, with 8 bases spanning the gap. Germline-derived CDR1 and CDR2 are SEHNR and FQNEAQ (reference sequence). This CDR3 is built from 12 residues. CDR3 DNA: TGTGCCAGCAGCTTAAACAGTGCTGGCTACACCTTC. Amino acids: CASSLNSAGYTF.

This clonotype has a count of ten or more. This rearrangement joins TRBV7-2 to TRBJ2-1; D may be TRBD2 (5 bases). Germline lookup yields CDR1 SGHTA and CDR2 FQGNSA. This CDR3 contains 15 residues. The V end lost 0 bases, the J end lost 1 base, and 7 bases lay between the germline ends. CDR3 protein: CASSLAAGSYNEQFF. DNA for the CDR3: TGTGCCAGCAGCTTAGCTGCGGGTTCCTACAATGAGCAGTTCTTC.

This clonotype has just a few counts. This sequence joins TRBV12-3 or TRBV12-4 and TRBJ2-5, with TRBD2 identical over 7 bases. V trimming: 7 bases; J trimming: 0 bases; junction bases outside the gene matches: 8. This CDR3 region has 15 residues. CDR3 protein: CASKTSTSNQETQYF. DNA for the CDR3: TGTGCCAGCAAAACCTCGACTAGCAACCAAGAGACCCAGTACTTC.

This clonotype was counted many times. The chain couples TRBV7-2 to TRBJ1-3; D gene uncertain. CDR3 length equals 15 residues. Germline lookup yields CDR1 SGHTA and CDR2 FQGNSA. Trimming shortened V by 6 bases and J by 0 bases, and 12 bases separated the two germline ends. CDR3 protein: CASRFGRNSGNTIYF. In DNA, the CDR3 is TGTGCCAGCAGGTTTGGGCGAAACTCTGGAAACACCATATATTTT.

This clonotype was found many times. The rearrangement joins TRBV6-1 to TRBJ2-3, with D hard to call. CDR1 is MNHNS and CDR2 is SASEGT in the germline V gene. The CDR3 has 13 amino acids. V dropped 5 bases and J dropped 2 bases, with 8 bases sitting between them. The CDR3 spells CASSSLNTDTQYF. CDR3 sequence (DNA): TGTGCCAGCAGTTCCCTCAACACAGATACGCAGTATTTT.

About this clonotype itself: A much larger clone lies one base from this, so it may be a read error. This sequence joins TRBV20-1 and TRBJ1-5; TRBD1 is a possible D gene (5 bases). CDR1 is DFQATT and CDR2 is SNEGSKA in the germline V gene (reference sequence). With 7 bases removed from V and 4 bases from J, the gap between germline ends came to 17 bases. This CDR3 spans 14 amino acids. The DNA for the CDR3 is TGCAGTGATAGGGTAGCTCAGGGAAATCAGCCCCAGCATTTT. Translating gives CSDRVAQGNQPQHF.

A note on this clonotype: At one end the junction does not follow the germline gene, possibly because of a read error. The chain is built from TRBV4-3 and TRBJ2-3; D is undetermined. This CDR3 is built from 15 residues. Germline assignment: CDR1 LGHNA and CDR2 YSLEER. The chain's CDR3 is CASSQEQGGTYTQYF. The CDR3, as DNA: TGCGCCAGCAGCCAAGAACAAGGTGGCACATATACGCAGTATTTT.

The CDR3 reads CAIGPGVTEAFF. The CDR3 nucleotides read TGTGCCATCGGGCCAGGGGTCACTGAAGCTTTCTTT. The chain recombines TRBV10-3 with TRBJ1-1, with TRBD1 as a possible D gene (6 bases). Germline V gene sequence: CDR1 ENHRY, CDR2 SYGVKD. The CDR3 is 12 amino acids. The V end was cut by 8 bases, the J end by 4 bases, with 11 bases between.

This clonotype was counted at least ten times. This chain links TRBV2 with TRBJ2-3; tentatively, D is TRBD2 (6 bases). The CDR3 spans 12 residues. With 8 bases removed from V and 4 bases from J, the gap between germline ends came to 10 bases. The germline gives CDR1 SNHLY, CDR2 FYNNEI. The CDR3 sequence: CASRGDPDTQYF. Here the CDR3 DNA reads TGTGCCAGCCGCGGGGACCCAGATACGCAGTATTTT.

The chain joins TRBV2 to TRBJ1-2; 9 bases agree with TRBD1. CDR1 is SNHLY, CDR2 FYNNEI, per germline. CDR3 size: 13 residues. Trimming cost V 8 bases and J 4 bases; bases outside gene matches: 5. CDR3 coding DNA: TGTGCCAGCGAAAGACAGGGGGGCTATGGCTACACCTTC. Encoded protein: CASERQGGYGYTF.

This clonotype turned up a few times. The chain recombines TRBV29-1 with TRBJ2-5, with D possibly matching TRBD1 (5 bases). This CDR3 contains 13 residues. From germline, CDR1 is SQVTM and CDR2 ANQGSEA. The V end was cut by 4 bases, the J end by 4 bases, with 13 bases between. The CDR3 DNA reads TGCAGCGTTGGGGGCGGCTACCGAGAGACCCAGTACTTC. It encodes CSVGGGYRETQYF.

The chain couples TRBV6-1 to TRBJ1-1; D uncertain. Trimming pared 6 bases from V and 1 base from J, leaving 12 bases between. The germline V gene has CDR1 MNHNS and CDR2 SASEGT. The CDR3 runs to 14 residues. CDR3 amino acids: CASSGGRRNTEAFF. CDR3 DNA: TGTGCCAGCAGCGGCGGCAGGCGGAACACTGAAGCTTTCTTT.

A word on this clonotype: This may arise from a read error, as a much more abundant clone is one base away. The rearrangement uses TRBV7-2 and TRBJ1-2, with unresolved D. The germline V gene has CDR1 SGHTA and CDR2 FQGNSA. V was clipped by 6 bases and J by 6 bases, with 14 bases between them. This CDR3 has 13 residues. Here the CDR3 DNA reads TGTGCCAGCAGATCTACAAGAAGGCATGGCTACACCTTC. Protein: CASRSTRRHGYTF.

This clonotype was picked up many times. V is TRBV12-3 or TRBV12-4 and J is TRBJ1-3, with D possibly matching TRBD1 (5 bases). Trimming stripped 7 bases from V and 7 bases from J, with 17 bases between. The CDR3 runs to 14 residues. CDR3: CASTLRQGTNTIYF. The CDR3 bases are TGTGCCAGCACCCTCCGCCAGGGAACTAACACCATATATTTT.

Many counts were recorded for this clonotype. The chain couples TRBV6-1 to TRBJ1-4, with 8 positions matching TRBD1. Trimming removed 6 bases from V and 6 bases from J; junction bases left unmatched: 12. This CDR3 is built from 16 residues. Germline values: CDR1 MNHNS, CDR2 SASEGT. The chain's CDR3 is CASSRGRTGRDEKLFF. CDR3 nucleotide sequence: TGTGCCAGCAGCCGCGGCAGGACAGGGCGTGATGAAAAACTGTTTTTT.

A remark on this clonotype: This could be a read error, since a much larger clone is one nucleotide away. This rearrangement joins TRBV20-1 to TRBJ2-3; 8 bases map to TRBD2. There are 16 residues in the CDR3. The V and J ends lost 5 bases and 4 bases, in that order; junction bases with no gene match: 14. Germline loops: CDR1 DFQATT, CDR2 SNEGSKA (reference sequence). CDR3 residues: CSAYPGLATLADTQYF. The CDR3, as DNA: TGCAGTGCTTACCCAGGACTAGCCACCCTCGCAGATACGCAGTATTTT.

The rearrangement links TRBV3-1 to TRBJ1-1; perhaps TRBD1 as D (6 bases). Per germline, CDR1 LGHDT and CDR2 YNNKEL (reference sequence). This CDR3 spans 15 amino acids. Deletions cut 2 bases from V and 1 base from J, with 11 bases between. In DNA form, the CDR3 reads TGTGCCAGCAGCCAAAGTGGGGGCACGAACACTGAAGCTTTCTTT. Protein sequence: CASSQSGGTNTEAFF.

This clonotype has at least ten counts. This rearrangement joins TRBV6-1 to TRBJ2-7; tentatively, D is TRBD1 or TRBD2 (5 bases each). The germline V gene has CDR1 MNHNS and CDR2 SASEGT. Trimming cost V 0 bases and J 3 bases, with 12 bases left between them. The CDR3 has 15 residues. The DNA of the CDR3 is TGTGCCAGCAGTGAAGCGAGGGGCGAGGGCTACGAGCAGTACTTC. It specifies CASSEARGEGYEQYF.

On this clonotype itself: At one boundary the junction diverges from the germline segment, which might be a read error. This chain links TRBV12-3 or TRBV12-4 with TRBJ2-1; TRBD2 is a possible D gene (6 bases). The CDR3 is 15 residues long. The CDR3, as DNA: TGTGCCAGCAGACCCAACTTCGGGACTTACAGTGAGCAGTTCTTC. The encoded protein is CASRPNFGTYSEQFF.

This clonotype was observed a few times. The chain uses TRBV20-1 and TRBJ1-3; 8 bases line up with TRBD1. In germline, CDR1 is DFQATT, CDR2 SNEGSKA (reference sequence). V trimming: 3 bases; J trimming: 0 bases; junction bases outside the gene matches: 10. CDR3 length equals 17 residues. This CDR3 is CSASRWGQEYSGNTIYF. CDR3 coding DNA: TGCAGTGCTAGCCGGTGGGGACAGGAGTACTCTGGAAACACCATATATTTT.